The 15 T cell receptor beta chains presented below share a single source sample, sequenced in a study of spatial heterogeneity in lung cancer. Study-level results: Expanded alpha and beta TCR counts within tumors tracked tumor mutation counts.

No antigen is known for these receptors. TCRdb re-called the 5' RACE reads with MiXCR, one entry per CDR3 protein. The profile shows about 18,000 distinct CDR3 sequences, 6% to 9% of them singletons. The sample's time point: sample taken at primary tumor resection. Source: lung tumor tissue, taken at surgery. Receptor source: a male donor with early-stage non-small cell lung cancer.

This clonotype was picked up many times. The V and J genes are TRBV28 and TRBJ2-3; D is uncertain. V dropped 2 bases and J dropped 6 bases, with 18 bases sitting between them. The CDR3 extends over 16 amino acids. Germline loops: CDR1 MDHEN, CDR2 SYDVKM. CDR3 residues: CASSLSADRFTDTQYF. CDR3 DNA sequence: TGTGCCAGCAGTTTAAGCGCGGATAGATTTACGGATACGCAGTATTTT.

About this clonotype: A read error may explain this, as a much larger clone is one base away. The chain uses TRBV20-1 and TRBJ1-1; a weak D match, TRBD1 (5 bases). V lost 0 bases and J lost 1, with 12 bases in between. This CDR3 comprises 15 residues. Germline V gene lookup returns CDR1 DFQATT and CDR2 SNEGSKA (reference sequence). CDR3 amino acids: CSARDYGAWNTEAFF. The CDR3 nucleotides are TGCAGTGCTAGAGATTACGGGGCCTGGAACACTGAAGCTTTCTTT.

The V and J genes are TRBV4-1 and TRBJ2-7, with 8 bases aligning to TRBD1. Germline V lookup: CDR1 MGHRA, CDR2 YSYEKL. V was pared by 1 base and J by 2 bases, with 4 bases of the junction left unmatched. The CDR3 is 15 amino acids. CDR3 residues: CASSQGQGSTYEQYF. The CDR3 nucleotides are TGCGCCAGCAGCCAAGGACAGGGGAGCACCTACGAGCAGTACTTC.

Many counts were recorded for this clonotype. The CDR3 loop reads CASSRTGEIRGYTF. In DNA, the CDR3 is TGTGCCAGCAGCCGGACAGGGGAGATACGCGGCTACACCTTC. V and J are TRBV12-3 or TRBV12-4 and TRBJ1-2; 9 bases fit TRBD1. This CDR3 contains 14 residues. The J segment lost 8 bases and the V segment lost 6 bases, leaving 10 bases of the junction unmatched.

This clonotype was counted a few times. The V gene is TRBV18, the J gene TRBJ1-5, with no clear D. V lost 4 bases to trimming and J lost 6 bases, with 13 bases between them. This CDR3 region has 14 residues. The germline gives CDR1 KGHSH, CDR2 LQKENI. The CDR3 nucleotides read TGTGCCAGCTCACTGGAATACGCAAGTCAGCCCCAGCATTTT. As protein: CASSLEYASQPQHF.

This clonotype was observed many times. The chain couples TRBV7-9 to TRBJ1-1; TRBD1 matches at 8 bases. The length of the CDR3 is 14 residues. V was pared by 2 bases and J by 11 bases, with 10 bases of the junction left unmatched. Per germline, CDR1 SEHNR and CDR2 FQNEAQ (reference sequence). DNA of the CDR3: TGTGCCAGCAGCTTACATGGGGGACAGGTAGAGGCTTTCTTT. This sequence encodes CASSLHGGQVEAFF.

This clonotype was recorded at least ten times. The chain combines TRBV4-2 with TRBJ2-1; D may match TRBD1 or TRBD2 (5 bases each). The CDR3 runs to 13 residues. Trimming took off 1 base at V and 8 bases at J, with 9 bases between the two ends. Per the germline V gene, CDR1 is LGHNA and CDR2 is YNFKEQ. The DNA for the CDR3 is TGTGCCAGCAGCCAAGGGGGGATTTATGAGCAGTTCTTC. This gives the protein CASSQGGIYEQFF.

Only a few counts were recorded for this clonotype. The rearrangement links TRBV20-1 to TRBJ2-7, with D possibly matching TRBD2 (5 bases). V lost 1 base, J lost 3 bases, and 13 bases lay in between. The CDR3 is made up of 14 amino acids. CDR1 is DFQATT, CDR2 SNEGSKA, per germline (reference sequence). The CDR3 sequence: CSARGEKGNYEQYF. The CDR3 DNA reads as TGCAGTGCTAGAGGGGAGAAGGGCAACTACGAGCAGTACTTC.

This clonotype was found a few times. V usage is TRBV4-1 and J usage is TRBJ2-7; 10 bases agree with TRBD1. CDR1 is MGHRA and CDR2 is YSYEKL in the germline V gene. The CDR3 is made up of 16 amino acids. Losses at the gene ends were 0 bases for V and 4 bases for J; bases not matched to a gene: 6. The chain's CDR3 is CASSQEKRQGAYEQYF. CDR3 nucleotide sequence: TGCGCCAGCAGCCAAGAAAAGAGACAGGGGGCGTACGAGCAGTACTTC.

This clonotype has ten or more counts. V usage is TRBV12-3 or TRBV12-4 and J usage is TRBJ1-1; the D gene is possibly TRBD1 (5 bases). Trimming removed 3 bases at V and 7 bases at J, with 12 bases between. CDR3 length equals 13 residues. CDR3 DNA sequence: TGTGCCAGCAGTTTGGGGCCCCGGGTTGAAGCTTTCTTT. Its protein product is CASSLGPRVEAFF.

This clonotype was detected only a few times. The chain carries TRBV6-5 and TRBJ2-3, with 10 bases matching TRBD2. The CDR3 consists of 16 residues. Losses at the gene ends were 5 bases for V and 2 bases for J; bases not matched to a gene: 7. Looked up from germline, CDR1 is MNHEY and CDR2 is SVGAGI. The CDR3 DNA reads TGTGCCAGCAGTCCGAGCGGGGGGGCCTCCACAGATACGCAGTATTTT. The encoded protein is CASSPSGGASTDTQYF.

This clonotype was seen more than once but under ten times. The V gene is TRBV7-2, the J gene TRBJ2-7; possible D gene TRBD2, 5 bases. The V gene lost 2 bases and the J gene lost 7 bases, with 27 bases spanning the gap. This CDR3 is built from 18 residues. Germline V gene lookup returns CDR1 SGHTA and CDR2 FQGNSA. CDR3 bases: TGTGCCAGCAGCTTACAAGGGTTGAGGGTCCAAGATAAGGCGGAGCAGTACTTC. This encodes CASSLQGLRVQDKAEQYF.

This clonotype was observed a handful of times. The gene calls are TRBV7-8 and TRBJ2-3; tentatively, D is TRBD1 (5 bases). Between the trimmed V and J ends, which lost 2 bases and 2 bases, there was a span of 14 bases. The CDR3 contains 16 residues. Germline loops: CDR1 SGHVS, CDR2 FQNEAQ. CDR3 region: CASSLSRTFTTDTQYF. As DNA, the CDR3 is TGTGCCAGCAGCTTATCTCGGACATTTACCACAGATACGCAGTATTTT. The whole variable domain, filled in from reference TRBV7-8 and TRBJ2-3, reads GAGVSQSPRYKVAKRGQDVALRCDPISGHVSLFWYQQALGQGPEFLTYFQNEAQLDKSGLPSDRFFAERPEGSVSTLKIQRTQQEDSAVYLCASSLSRTFTTDTQYFGPGTRLTVL.

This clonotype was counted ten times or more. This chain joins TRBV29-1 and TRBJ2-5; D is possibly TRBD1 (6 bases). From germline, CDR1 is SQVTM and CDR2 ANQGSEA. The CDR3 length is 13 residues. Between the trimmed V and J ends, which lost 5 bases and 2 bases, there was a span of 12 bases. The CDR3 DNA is TGCAGCGTTCAGGACAGCGTTCAAGAGACCCAGTACTTC. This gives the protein CSVQDSVQETQYF.

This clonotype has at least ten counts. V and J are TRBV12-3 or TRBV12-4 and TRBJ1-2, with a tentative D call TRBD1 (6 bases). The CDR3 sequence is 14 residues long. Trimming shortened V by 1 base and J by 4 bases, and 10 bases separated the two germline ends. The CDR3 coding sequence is TGTGCCAGCAGTTTAGAAGGGGGGTCCTATGGCTACACCTTC. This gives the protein CASSLEGGSYGYTF.